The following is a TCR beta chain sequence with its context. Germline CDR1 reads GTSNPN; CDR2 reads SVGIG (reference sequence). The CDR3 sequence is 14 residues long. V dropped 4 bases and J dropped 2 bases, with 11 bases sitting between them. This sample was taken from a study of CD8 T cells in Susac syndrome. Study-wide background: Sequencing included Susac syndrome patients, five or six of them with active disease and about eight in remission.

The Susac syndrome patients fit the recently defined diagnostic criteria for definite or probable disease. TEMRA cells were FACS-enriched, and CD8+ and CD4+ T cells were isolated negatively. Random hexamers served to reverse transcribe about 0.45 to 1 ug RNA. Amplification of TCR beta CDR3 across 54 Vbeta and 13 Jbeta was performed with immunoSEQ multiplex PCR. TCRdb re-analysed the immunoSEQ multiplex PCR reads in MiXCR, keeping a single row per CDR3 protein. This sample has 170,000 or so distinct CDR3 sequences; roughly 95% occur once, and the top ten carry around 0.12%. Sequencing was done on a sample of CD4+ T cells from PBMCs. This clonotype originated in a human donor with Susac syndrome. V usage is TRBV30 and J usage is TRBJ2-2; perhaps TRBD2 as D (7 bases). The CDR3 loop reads CAWMRGGNTGELFF. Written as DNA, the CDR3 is TGTGCCTGGATGAGGGGGGGAAACACCGGGGAGCTGTTTTTT.